The entry that follows covers one T cell receptor (beta chain) sequence. The antigen is unknown. The ends were cut back, 2 bases at V and 0 bases at J, with 15 bases in the middle. The germline V gene encodes CDR1 SGHVS and CDR2 FQNEAQ. This CDR3 region has 17 residues. Assay: immunoSEQ multiplex PCR; the TCRdb copy retains only in-frame clones and omits some. In the table there are about 180,000 clones, around 88% of which are singletons. This entry is derived from a study of T cell responses to AZD1222 COVID-19 vaccine. Overall study results and limits: White British ancestry dominated among donors, who included more females, and clonal diversity was possibly underestimated. Reports indicate that nearly half of spike-specific TCRs are directed at unmutated variant regions. Spike-wide coverage was observed for vaccine-associated CD4 TCRs, with dominant responses at 160-218 and 743-854.

The chain uses TRBV7-8 and TRBJ2-3; perhaps TRBD1 as D (5 bases). The sequence was obtained from an adult in good health. Here the sequenced sample was peripheral blood, taken on day 0 of AZD1222 vaccination. CDR3 nucleotides: TGTGCCAGCAGCTTACGGCAAGGGGCGACTAGCACAGATACGCAGTATTTT. Translating it yields CASSLRQGATSTDTQYF.